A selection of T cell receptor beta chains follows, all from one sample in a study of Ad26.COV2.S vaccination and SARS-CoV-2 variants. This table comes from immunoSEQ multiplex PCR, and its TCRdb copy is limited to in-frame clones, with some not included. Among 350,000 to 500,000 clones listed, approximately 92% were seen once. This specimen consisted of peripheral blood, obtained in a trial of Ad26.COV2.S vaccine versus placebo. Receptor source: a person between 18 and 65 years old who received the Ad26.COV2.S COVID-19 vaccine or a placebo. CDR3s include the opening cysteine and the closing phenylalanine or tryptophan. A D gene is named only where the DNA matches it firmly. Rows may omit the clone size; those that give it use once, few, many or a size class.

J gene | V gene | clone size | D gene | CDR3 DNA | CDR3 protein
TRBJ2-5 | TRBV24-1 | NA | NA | TGTGCCACCAGTGATCACCCTACAGTGGGAGAGACCCAGTACTTC | CATSDHPTVGETQYF
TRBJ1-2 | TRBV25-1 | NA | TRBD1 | TGTGCCAGCAGCGCTCTCGGGGACAGGGTGTCCGGCTACACCTTC | CASSALGDRVSGYTF
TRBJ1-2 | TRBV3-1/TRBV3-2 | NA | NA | TGTGCCAGCAGCCAAACTAGTTGGTCCGGCTATGGCTACACCTTC | CASSQTSWSGYGYTF
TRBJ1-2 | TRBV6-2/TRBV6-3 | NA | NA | TGTGCCAGCAGCCCCAGCGCCTATGGCTACACCTTC | CASSPSAYGYTF
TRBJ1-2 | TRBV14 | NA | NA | TGTGCCAGCAGCCAAGATTGGGGGGCCGGCTATGGCTACACCTTC | CASSQDWGAGYGYTF
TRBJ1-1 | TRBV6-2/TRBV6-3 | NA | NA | TGTGCCAGCACTTCCTCGCACACTGAAGCTTTCTTT | CASTSSHTEAFF
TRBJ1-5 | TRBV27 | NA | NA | TGTGCCAGCAGTTCAGGCAGGCGGGTTAATCAGCCCCAGCATTTT | CASSSGRRVNQPQHF
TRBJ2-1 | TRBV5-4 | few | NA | TGTGCCAGCAGCTTTCCCGCCCGGAGCTATGAGCAGTTCTTC | CASSFPARSYEQFF
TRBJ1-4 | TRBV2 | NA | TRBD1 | TGTGCCAGCAGCCGGGGACAGGGAAATGAAAAACTGTTTTTT | CASSRGQGNEKLFF
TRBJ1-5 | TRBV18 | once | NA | TGTGCCAGCTCACCAAAAAAGACCGATCAGCCCCAGCATTTT | CASSPKKTDQPQHF
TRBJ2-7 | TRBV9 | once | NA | TGTGCCAGCAGCGCCGACGGGGCGGGACCCTACGAGCAGTACTTC | CASSADGAGPYEQYF
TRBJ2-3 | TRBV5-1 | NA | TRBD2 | TGCGCCAGCAGACTAGCGGGAGTGACAGATACGCAGTATTTT | CASRLAGVTDTQYF
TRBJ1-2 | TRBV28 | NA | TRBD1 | TGTGCCAGCAGTAGCACAGGGGTAGCGGCGGGCTACACCTTC | CASSSTGVAAGYTF
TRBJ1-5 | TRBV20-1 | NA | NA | TGCAGTGCTAGTGGAGGGGCCAATCAGCCCCAGCATTTT | CSASGGANQPQHF
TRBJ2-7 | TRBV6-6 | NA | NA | TGTGCCAGCAGACTCAGGGTCGACAACTACGAGCAGTACTTC | CASRLRVDNYEQYF
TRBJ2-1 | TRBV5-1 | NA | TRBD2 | TGCGCCAGCAGTCGTGGGACTAGCGGCCTCTACAATGAGCAGTTCTTC | CASSRGTSGLYNEQFF
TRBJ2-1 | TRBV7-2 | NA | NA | TGTGCCAGCAGCTTATTGGCAGGGAAATTGGTGAATGAGCAGTTCTTC | CASSLLAGKLVNEQFF
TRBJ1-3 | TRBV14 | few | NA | TGTGCCAGCAGCCAAGATTGGAACACCATATATTTT | CASSQDWNTIYF
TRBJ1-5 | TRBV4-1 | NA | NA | TGCGCCAGCAGCCTAGTCCCCGGTTATAGCAATCAGCCCCAGCATTTT | CASSLVPGYSNQPQHF
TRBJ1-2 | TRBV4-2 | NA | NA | TGTGCCAGCAGCCTCCCCGGATTCTTCGGGGAAGGCTACACCTTC | CASSLPGFFGEGYTF
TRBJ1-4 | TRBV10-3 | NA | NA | TGTGCCATCAGCAGCGGGGGGGTCTATGAAAAACTGTTTTTT | CAISSGGVYEKLFF
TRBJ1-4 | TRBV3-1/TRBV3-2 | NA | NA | TGTGCCAGCAGCCAAGGGCCCGGGGCCCAGTTCGGGAAACTGTTTTTT | CASSQGPGAQFGKLFF
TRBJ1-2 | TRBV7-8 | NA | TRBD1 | TGTGCCAGCAGCACCGGACAGGCGAACAACTATGGCTACACCTTC | CASSTGQANNYGYTF
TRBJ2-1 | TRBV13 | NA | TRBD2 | TGTGCCAGCAGCAACTTAGGACTAGCGGGAGGTCCCTCCTACAATGAGCAGTTCTTC | CASSNLGLAGGPSYNEQFF
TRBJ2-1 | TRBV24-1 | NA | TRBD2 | TGTGCCACCAGTGATTTCCGCGGGACTAGCGGGGATGAGCAGTTCTTC | CATSDFRGTSGDEQFF
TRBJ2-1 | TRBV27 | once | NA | TGTGCCAGCAGTGAGTGGGAGGCAGGGGGTAATGAGCAGTTCTTC | CASSEWEAGGNEQFF
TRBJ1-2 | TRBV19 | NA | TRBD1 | TGTGCCAGTAGTATGGGAGACAGGGGGAGTTATGGCTACACCTTC | CASSMGDRGSYGYTF
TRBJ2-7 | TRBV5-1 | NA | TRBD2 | TGCGCCAGCAGCTTAGCAATAGCGGGGGGGCCATCCTACGAGCAGTACTTC | CASSLAIAGGPSYEQYF